This record concerns one T cell receptor beta chain sequence. Its antigen specificity is not known. Base qualities are not at hand, and no much larger clone is one base apart. Library construction relied on the immunoSEQ multiplex PCR assay. TCRdb mirrors the immuneACCESS table, restricted to in-frame sequences. Some clones are absent from its copies; in checked studies, under half trace to an unresolved V gene, and the reason for the others is unknown. The sample profile shows just under 85,000 clones; approximately 89% of them were found once. Clones ranked in the top ten supply 2.5% of the sample. The entry originates in a study of T cell changes during pregnancy in multiple sclerosis (dated by TCRdb to between 2018 and 2021). Looking at the study overall: In women with multiple sclerosis, the researchers looked at how the T cell repertoire shifted as pregnancy progressed.

The sequence was collected from a female donor with multiple sclerosis, enrolled in a pregnancy study. The starting material was peripheral blood, obtained in the first trimester of pregnancy.

The base sequence is TGTGCCACCAGCAGAGACCCGGGACAGGGAGGTGAAAAACTGTTTTTT. This yields the protein CATSRDPGQGGEKLFF. This receptor chain uses TRBV15 and TRBJ1-4; 9 middle bases align to TRBD1. For CDR1 and CDR2, the germline V gene (reference sequence) lists LNHNV and YYDKDF. From the cysteine through the phenylalanine, the CDR3 covers 16 amino acids. Of all the DNA, just the CDR3 is kept, 48 bases in frame from base 1. V and J are trimmed by 0 bases and 7 bases, and the gene matches miss 6 bases of the junction.